The following is a T cell receptor beta chain sequence with its context. The antigen remains undetermined. The sample is drawn from a study of shared clonotypes between healthy human individuals. Background on the study: There were three CD4 naive, three CD4 memory, two CD8 naive and one CD8 memory plates per donor.

In the study's own analysis: Owing to the provision of junction-only sequences devoid of quality scores by immunoSEQ, filtering differed. Libraries were prepared by immunoSEQ multiplex PCR; TCRdb keeps only in-frame clonotypes and omits some of them. D and trimming were read from the DNA, whereas the V and J calls and clone size are those reported in that table. The sample holds approximately 2.1 million clones, roughly 93% seen once. Study results and limitations: Naive subsets typically showed greater estimated richness than memory subsets.

The receptor comes from a man younger than 35 in good health. Some clones in this sample may be carry-over from other donors' samples. The sample consisted of naive CD4+ T cells from PBMCs. Indicated subset: CD45RA+ positively selected.

CDR3 residues: CASSGGGSGNTIYF. The CDR3 DNA reads TGTGCCAGCAGTGGGGGGGGCTCTGGAAACACCATATATTTT. The V gene is TRBV28, the J gene TRBJ1-3; D is possibly TRBD1 (5 bases). Germline loops: CDR1 MDHEN, CDR2 SYDVKM. CDR3 length equals 14 residues. With 5 bases removed from V and 0 bases from J, the gap between germline ends came to 8 bases.